This T cell receptor beta chain was recorded in a study of T cell repertoires and HLA-DP antigens. The length of the CDR3 is 16 residues. The V end was cut by 0 bases, the J end by 8 bases, with 17 bases between. The germline gives CDR1 SGHRS, CDR2 YFSETQ. Libraries were prepared by immunoSEQ multiplex PCR; TCRdb keeps only in-frame clonotypes and omits some of them. The sample lists roughly 120,000 clones, about 91% seen once, with about 0.25% in the top ten. A note on this clone: Its antigen is unidentified.

The clonotype was recovered from a young woman in good health and CMV-seronegative. The sequencing input was CD4+ T cells from PBMCs. The chain joins TRBV5-1 to TRBJ1-4; D remains ambiguous. The CDR3 here is CASSLDRPLLGEKLFF. CDR3 bases: TGCGCCAGCAGCTTGGACCGACCGCTCTTGGGGGAAAAACTGTTTTTT. Together with reference TRBV5-1 and TRBJ1-4, the CDR3 gives the full variable domain: KAGVTQTPRYLIKTRGQQVTLSCSPISGHRSVSWYQQTPGQGLQFLFEYFSETQRNKGNFPGRFSGRQFSNSRSEMNVSTLELGDSALYLCASSLDRPLLGEKLFFGSGTQLSVL.